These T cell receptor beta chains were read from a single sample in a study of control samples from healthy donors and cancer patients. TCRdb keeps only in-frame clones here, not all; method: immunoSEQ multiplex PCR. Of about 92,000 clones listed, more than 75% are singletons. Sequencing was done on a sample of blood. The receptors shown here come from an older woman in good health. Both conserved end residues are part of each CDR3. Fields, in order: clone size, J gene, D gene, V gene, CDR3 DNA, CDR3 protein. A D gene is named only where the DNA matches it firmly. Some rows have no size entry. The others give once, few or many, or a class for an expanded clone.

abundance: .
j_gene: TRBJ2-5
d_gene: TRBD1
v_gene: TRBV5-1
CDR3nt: TGCGCCAGCAGCTTCGGACAGGGGCAAGAGACCCAGTACTTC
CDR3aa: CASSFGQGQETQYF

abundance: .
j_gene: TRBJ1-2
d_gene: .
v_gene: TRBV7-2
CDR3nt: TGTGCCAGCAGCTTAAACTTCAATAACTATGGCTACACCTTC
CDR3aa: CASSLNFNNYGYTF

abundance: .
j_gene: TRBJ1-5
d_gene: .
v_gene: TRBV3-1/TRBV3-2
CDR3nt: TGTGCCAGCAGCCAAGGACAAGCGAGTCAGCCCCAGCATTTT
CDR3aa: CASSQGQASQPQHF

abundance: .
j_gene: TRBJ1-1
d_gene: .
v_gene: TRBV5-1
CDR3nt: TGCGCCAGCAGCTTGGCTATTTCAGGCACTGAAGCTTTCTTT
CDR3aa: CASSLAISGTEAFF

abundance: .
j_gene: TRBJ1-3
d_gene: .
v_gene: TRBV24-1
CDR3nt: TGTGCCACCAGTGATTTGTTACGGTCCGACTCTGGAAACACCATATATTTT
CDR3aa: CATSDLLRSDSGNTIYF

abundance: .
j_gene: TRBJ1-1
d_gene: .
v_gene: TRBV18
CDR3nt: TGTGCCAGCTCGCCGGAGAAGGCAGGGAGGTTTAACACTGAAGCTTTCTTT
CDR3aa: CASSPEKAGRFNTEAFF

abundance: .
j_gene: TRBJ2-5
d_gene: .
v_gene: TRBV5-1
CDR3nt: TGCGCCAGCAGCTTTAAGGCGGTACAAGAGACCCAGTACTTC
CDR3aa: CASSFKAVQETQYF

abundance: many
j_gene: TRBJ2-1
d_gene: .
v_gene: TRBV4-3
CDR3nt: TGCGCCAGCAGCCAAGGGGAGGAGTACAATGAGCAGTTCTTC
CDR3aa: CASSQGEEYNEQFF

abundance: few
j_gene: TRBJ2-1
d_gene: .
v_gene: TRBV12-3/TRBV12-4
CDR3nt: TGTGCCAGCAGTTATATCGGGCGGGGTGAGCAGTTCTTC
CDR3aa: CASSYIGRGEQFF

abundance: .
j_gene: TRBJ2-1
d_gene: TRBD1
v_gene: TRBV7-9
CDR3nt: TGTGCCAGCAGCCGGACAGGGTCAAGGGACAATGAGCAGTTCTTC
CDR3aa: CASSRTGSRDNEQFF

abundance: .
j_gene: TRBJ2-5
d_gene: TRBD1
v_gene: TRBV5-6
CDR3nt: TGTGCCAGCAGCTTGGGTTACAGGGGATCCCAAGAGACCCAGTACTTC
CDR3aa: CASSLGYRGSQETQYF

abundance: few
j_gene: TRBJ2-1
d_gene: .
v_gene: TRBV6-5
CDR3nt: TGTGCCAGCAGAATCTCGGTGTCCTACAATGAGCAGTTCTTC
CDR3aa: CASRISVSYNEQFF

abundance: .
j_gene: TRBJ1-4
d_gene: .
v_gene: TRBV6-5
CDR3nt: TGTGCCAGTTGGGATGAAAAACTGTTTTTT
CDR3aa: CASWDEKLFF

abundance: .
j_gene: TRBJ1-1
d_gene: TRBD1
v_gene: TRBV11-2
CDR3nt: TGTGCCAGCAGCGCGGACAGGGTCCACACTGAAGCTTTCTTT
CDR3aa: CASSADRVHTEAFF

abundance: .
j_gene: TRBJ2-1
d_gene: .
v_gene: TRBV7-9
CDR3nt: TGTGCCAGCAGCCAAGGGCCAAGCTCCTACAATGAGCAGTTCTTC
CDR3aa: CASSQGPSSYNEQFF

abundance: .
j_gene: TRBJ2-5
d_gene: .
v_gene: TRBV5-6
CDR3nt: TGTGCCAGCAGCCTAAGAACAGGAGGCCAAGAGACCCAGTACTTC
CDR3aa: CASSLRTGGQETQYF